The clone carrying this T cell receptor beta chain is a singleton in its sample. This sample stems from a study of blood T cell repertoires in COVID-19. As for the study in general: In each case, the material was cDNA or gDNA derived from T cells, B-cell-depleted T cells, or PBMCs.

The assay was immunoSEQ multiplex PCR, and TCRdb's table has in-frame clones only and misses some. Among 80,000 to 100,000 clones, around 90% were seen once, and the ten largest hold around 4%. The ends were cut back, 2 bases at V and 2 bases at J, with 12 bases in the middle. This CDR3 is 15 amino acids long. Germline CDR1 MGHRA, CDR2 YSYEKL. The specimen was peripheral blood. This receptor was identified in a human donor with COVID-19, enrolled during active disease. The donor label of this sample is uncertain. This chain uses TRBV4-1 with TRBJ2-5; D possibly corresponds to TRBD1 (5 bases). The DNA of the CDR3 is TGCGCCAGCAGCCAACCAGACAGACCGCAAGAGACCCAGTACTTC. It translates to CASSQPDRPQETQYF.